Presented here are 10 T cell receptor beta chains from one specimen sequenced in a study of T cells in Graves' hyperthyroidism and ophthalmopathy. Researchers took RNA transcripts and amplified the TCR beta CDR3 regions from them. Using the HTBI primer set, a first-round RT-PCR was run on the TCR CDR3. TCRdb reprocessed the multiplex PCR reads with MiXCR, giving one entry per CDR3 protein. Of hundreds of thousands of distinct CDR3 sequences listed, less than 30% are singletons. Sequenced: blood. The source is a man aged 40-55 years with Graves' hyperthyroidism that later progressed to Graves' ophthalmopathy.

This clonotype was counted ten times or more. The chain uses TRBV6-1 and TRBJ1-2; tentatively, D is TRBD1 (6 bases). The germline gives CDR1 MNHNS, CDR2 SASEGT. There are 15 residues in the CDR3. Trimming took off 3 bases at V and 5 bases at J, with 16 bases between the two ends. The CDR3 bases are TGTGCCAGCAGTGATACCGGGACATCTCGTTATGGCTACACCTTC. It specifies CASSDTGTSRYGYTF.

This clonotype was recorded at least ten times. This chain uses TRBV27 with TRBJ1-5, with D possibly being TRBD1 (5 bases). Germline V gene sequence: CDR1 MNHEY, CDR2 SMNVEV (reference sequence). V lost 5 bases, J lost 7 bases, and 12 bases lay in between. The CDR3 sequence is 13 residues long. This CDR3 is CASSSREGQPQHF. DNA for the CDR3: TGTGCCAGCAGTAGCAGGGAGGGGCAGCCCCAGCATTTT.

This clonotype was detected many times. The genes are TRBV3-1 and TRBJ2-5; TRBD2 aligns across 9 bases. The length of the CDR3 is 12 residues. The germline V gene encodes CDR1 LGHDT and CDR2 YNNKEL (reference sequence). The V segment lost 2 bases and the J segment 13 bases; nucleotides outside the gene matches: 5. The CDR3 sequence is CASSQPSGVLYF. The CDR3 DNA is TGTGCCAGCAGCCAACCTAGCGGGGTCTTGTACTTC.

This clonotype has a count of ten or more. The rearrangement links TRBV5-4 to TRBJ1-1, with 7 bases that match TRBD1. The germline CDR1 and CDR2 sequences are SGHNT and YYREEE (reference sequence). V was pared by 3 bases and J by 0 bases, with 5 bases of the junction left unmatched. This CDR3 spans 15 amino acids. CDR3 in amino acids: CASSSLGQLNTEAFF. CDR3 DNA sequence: TGTGCCAGCAGCTCGCTGGGACAGCTGAACACTGAAGCTTTCTTT.

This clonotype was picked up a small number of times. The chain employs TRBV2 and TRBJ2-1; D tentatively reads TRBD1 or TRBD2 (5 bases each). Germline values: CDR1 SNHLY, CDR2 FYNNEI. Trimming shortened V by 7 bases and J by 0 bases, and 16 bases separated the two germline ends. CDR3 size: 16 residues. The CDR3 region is CASNNGGGGSYNEQFF. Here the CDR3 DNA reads TGTGCCAGCAACAACGGTGGGGGTGGCTCCTACAATGAGCAGTTCTTC.

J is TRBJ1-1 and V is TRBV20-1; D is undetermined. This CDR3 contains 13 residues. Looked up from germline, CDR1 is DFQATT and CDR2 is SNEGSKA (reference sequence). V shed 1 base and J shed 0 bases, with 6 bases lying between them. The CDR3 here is CSARAGMNTEAFF. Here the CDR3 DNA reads TGCAGTGCTAGAGCGGGTATGAACACTGAAGCTTTCTTT.

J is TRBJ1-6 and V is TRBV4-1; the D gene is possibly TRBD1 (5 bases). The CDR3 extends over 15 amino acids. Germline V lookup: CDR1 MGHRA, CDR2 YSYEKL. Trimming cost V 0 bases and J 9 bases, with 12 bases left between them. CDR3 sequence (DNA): TGCGCCAGCAGCCAAGAATGGGGGAGAGGTTCACCCCTCCACTTT. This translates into CASSQEWGRGSPLHF.

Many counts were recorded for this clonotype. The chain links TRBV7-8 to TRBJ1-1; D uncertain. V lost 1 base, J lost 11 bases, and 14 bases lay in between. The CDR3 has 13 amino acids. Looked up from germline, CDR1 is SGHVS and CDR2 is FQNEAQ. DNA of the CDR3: TGTGCCAGCAGCTTAGGACCGCGGCTTGAGGCTTTCTTT. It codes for CASSLGPRLEAFF.

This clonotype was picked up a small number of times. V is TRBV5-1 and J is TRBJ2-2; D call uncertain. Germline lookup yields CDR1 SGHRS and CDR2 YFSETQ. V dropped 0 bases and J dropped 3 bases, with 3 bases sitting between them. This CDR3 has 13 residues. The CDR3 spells CASSLDYTGELFF. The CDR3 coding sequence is TGCGCCAGCAGCTTGGACTACACCGGGGAGCTGTTTTTT.

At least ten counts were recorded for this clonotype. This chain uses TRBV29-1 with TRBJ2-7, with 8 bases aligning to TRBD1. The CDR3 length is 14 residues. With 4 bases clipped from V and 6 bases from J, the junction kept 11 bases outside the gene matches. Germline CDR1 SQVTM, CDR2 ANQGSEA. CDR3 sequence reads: CSVGDRSYGLEQYF. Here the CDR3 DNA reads TGCAGCGTTGGGGACAGGAGTTACGGACTCGAGCAGTACTTC.